This entry lists 18 T cell receptor beta chains sequenced from one sample in a study of shared clonotypes between healthy human individuals (dated by TCRdb to about 2020). The receptor library was made with the immunoSEQ multiplex PCR assay. TCRdb holds this immuneACCESS table with in-frame rearrangements only. Some clones are missing; in checked studies, unresolved V genes explain under half, and the rest has no known cause. Within this sample are 150,000 to 200,000 clones, with roughly 70% of them counted one time only. Jointly, the top ten make up 10% of the sample. What was sequenced was memory CD4+ T cells sorted from blood. The cell subset or site label here, explained by the study, means: CD45RA-negative fraction. These receptors came from a man younger than 40 in good health.

A remark on this clone: Different DNA sequences within this sample yield the same CDR3. The rearrangement uses TRBV6-5 and TRBJ2-3; perhaps TRBD2 as D (6 bases). V lost 8 bases to trimming and J lost 0 bases, with 12 bases between them. Germline lookup yields CDR1 MNHEY and CDR2 SVGAGI. The CDR3 totals 14 residues. CDR3 bases: TGTGCCAGCCGGCGGGGTCCTAGCACAGATACGCAGTATTTT. Its protein product is CASRRGPSTDTQYF.

The CDR3 spells CASSVTPGNTGELFF. The CDR3 coding sequence is TGTGCCAGCAGCGTAACGCCAGGAAACACCGGGGAGCTGTTTTTT. The chain is built from TRBV9 and TRBJ2-2; D gene unclear. In germline, CDR1 is SGDLS, CDR2 YYNGEE. The CDR3 consists of 15 residues. V lost 1 base to trimming and J lost 2 bases, with 9 bases between them.

The rearrangement links TRBV7-2 to TRBJ2-7; D not certain. CDR1 and CDR2 (germline): SGHTA, FQGNSA. This CDR3 has 14 residues. V was pared by 0 bases and J by 6 bases, with 12 bases between. The CDR3 nucleotides are TGTGCCAGCAGCTTAGCGACGAGTACTCGCGAGCAGTACTTC. Amino acids: CASSLATSTREQYF.

The chain employs TRBV28 and TRBJ2-7; 10 bases fit TRBD2. This CDR3 comprises 14 residues. The J segment lost 2 bases and the V segment lost 9 bases, leaving 7 bases of the junction unmatched. Germline V gene sequence: CDR1 MDHEN, CDR2 SYDVKM. The chain's CDR3 is CASEGTSDAYEQYF. The CDR3 DNA sequence: TGTGCCAGTGAGGGGACTAGCGACGCCTACGAGCAGTACTTC.

The chain has TRBV6-4 and TRBJ2-7; no definite D call. The V gene lost 2 bases and the J gene lost 7 bases, with 0 bases spanning the gap. The germline V gene encodes CDR1 MRHNA and CDR2 SNTAGT. The CDR3 has 9 amino acids. DNA for the CDR3: TGTGCCAGCAGTGACGAGCAGTACTTC. This sequence encodes CASSDEQYF.

The V gene is TRBV2, the J gene TRBJ1-5; D unresolved. V gave up 4 bases and J gave up 9 bases, with 16 bases separating them. CDR1 is SNHLY and CDR2 is FYNNEI in the germline V gene. The length of the CDR3 is 14 residues. CDR3 DNA: TGTGCCAGCAGTGGCTCTGGAAGCGAACGGCCCCAGCATTTT. Encoded protein: CASSGSGSERPQHF.

The gene calls are TRBV5-5 and TRBJ1-2, with a weak D call TRBD1 (6 bases). CDR1 is SGHKS and CDR2 is YYEKEE in the germline V gene (reference sequence). The CDR3 sequence is 15 residues long. V was shortened by 4 bases and J by 4 bases, with 17 bases between the two germline ends. CDR3 in DNA: TGTGCCAGCAGCATGGACAGCGTCACTACCTATGGCTACACCTTC. It encodes CASSMDSVTTYGYTF.

The chain uses TRBV15 and TRBJ1-1; D is possibly TRBD1 (6 bases). With 2 bases removed from V and 6 bases from J, the gap between germline ends came to 16 bases. The CDR3 is made up of 15 amino acids. From germline, CDR1 is LNHNV and CDR2 YYDKDF (reference sequence). CDR3 sequence (DNA): TGTGCCACCAGCAGAACCGACCGGGACATACCTGAAGCTTTCTTT. Its translation is CATSRTDRDIPEAFF.

The gene calls are TRBV2 and TRBJ2-5; tentatively, D is TRBD1 (6 bases). Germline V gene data show CDR1 as SNHLY and CDR2 as FYNNEI. The CDR3 consists of 14 residues. V lost 7 bases and J 4 bases, leaving 16 bases between the germline ends. CDR3 nucleotide sequence: TGTGCCAGCATTGGGGGCCACGGGGCAGAGACCCAGTACTTC. Translation gives CASIGGHGAETQYF.

This sequence joins TRBV28 and TRBJ2-7; 9 bases match TRBD2. The CDR3 has 14 amino acids. From germline, CDR1 is MDHEN and CDR2 SYDVKM. Unmatched junction bases numbered 10, after V lost 8 bases and J lost 5 bases. The CDR3 DNA is TGTGCCAGCTCCCCCGGGACTAGCTCTGACGAGCAGTACTTC. It encodes CASSPGTSSDEQYF.

Ten or more counts support this clone. The chain has TRBV29-1 and TRBJ2-1, with D tentatively TRBD1 or TRBD2 (6 bases each). Trimming stripped 7 bases from V and 9 bases from J, with 16 bases between. Germline CDR1 and CDR2: SQVTM and ANQGSEA. The CDR3 extends over 12 amino acids. The CDR3 nucleotides read TGCAGCGCCCGAGGGGGGCTGAGTGAGCAGTTCTTC. This gives the protein CSARGGLSEQFF.

This rearrangement joins TRBV18 to TRBJ2-1; the D gene is possibly TRBD2 (6 bases). Germline V gives CDR1 KGHSH, CDR2 LQKENI. This CDR3 spans 13 amino acids. Trimming removed 3 bases at V and 5 bases at J, with 8 bases between. In DNA, the CDR3 is TGTGCCAGCTCACCGCAGCGGGACAATGAGCAGTTCTTC. Protein: CASSPQRDNEQFF.

The V and J genes are TRBV18 and TRBJ2-7; D might be TRBD1 or TRBD2, each matching 5 bases. Germline V lookup: CDR1 KGHSH, CDR2 LQKENI. The V end was cut by 3 bases, the J end by 5 bases, with 26 bases between. The CDR3 consists of 18 residues. The CDR3 sequence is CASSPEFDWGKKFDEQYF. The CDR3 bases are TGTGCCAGCTCACCGGAATTTGATTGGGGGAAGAAGTTCGACGAGCAGTACTTC.

V is TRBV13 and J is TRBJ2-3; 14 bases are a match to TRBD2. Trimming at V came to 7 bases and at J to 6 bases, leaving 12 bases not matched to a gene. This CDR3 has 17 residues. CDR1 PRHDT and CDR2 FYEKMQ come from the germline V gene (reference sequence). DNA for the CDR3: TGTGCCAGCAACCTTAGGGGGACTAGCGGGAGAAAGGATACGCAGTATTTT. Its translation is CASNLRGTSGRKDTQYF.

In its sample, this clone was seen a few times. The chain carries TRBV10-2 and TRBJ2-3; D not certain. The CDR3 totals 12 residues. Trimming pared 7 bases from V and 5 bases from J, leaving 10 bases between. Germline-derived CDR1 and CDR2 are WSHSY and SAAADI. CDR3 coding DNA: TGCGCCAGCACCCTGTCGGGAGATACGCAGTATTTT. Its translation: CASTLSGDTQYF.

The chain links TRBV25-1 to TRBJ2-5; perhaps TRBD2 as D (6 bases). The germline V gene encodes CDR1 MGHDK and CDR2 SYGVNS. The CDR3 consists of 14 residues. The V end lost 5 bases, the J end lost 1 base, and 11 bases lay between the germline ends. The CDR3 DNA is TGTGCCAGCAGTTGGGGGGTCATCCAAGAGACCCAGTACTTC. Translation gives CASSWGVIQETQYF.

The chain recombines TRBV7-2 with TRBJ2-1; 10 bases map to TRBD2. This CDR3 comprises 14 residues. Germline values: CDR1 SGHTA, CDR2 FQGNSA. V was clipped by 5 bases and J by 9 bases; unmatched bases: 7. CDR3: CASSPGLARAEQFF. The CDR3, as DNA: TGTGCCAGCAGCCCGGGACTAGCGAGGGCTGAGCAGTTCTTC.

This clone has a handful of counts. V usage is TRBV6-4 and J usage is TRBJ2-3, with 9 bases matching TRBD2. V was clipped by 5 bases and J by 0 bases; unmatched bases: 3. This CDR3 has 15 residues. Per the germline V gene, CDR1 is MRHNA and CDR2 is SNTAGT. CDR3 in amino acids: CASSQTSGSTDTQYF. The DNA of the CDR3 is TGTGCCAGCAGTCAGACTAGCGGTAGCACAGATACGCAGTATTTT.